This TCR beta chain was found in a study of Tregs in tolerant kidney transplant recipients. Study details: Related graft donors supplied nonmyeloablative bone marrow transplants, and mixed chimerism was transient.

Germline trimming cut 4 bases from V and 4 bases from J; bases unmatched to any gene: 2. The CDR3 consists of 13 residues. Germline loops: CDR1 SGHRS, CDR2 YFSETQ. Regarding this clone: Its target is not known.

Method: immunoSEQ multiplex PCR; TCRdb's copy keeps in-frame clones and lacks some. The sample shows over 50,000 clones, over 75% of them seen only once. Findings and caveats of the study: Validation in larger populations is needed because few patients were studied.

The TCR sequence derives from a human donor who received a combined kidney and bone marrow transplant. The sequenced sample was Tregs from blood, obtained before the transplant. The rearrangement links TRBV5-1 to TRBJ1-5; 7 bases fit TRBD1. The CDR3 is CASSLQGNQPQHF. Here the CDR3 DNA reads TGCGCCAGCAGCCTACAGGGGAATCAGCCCCAGCATTTT.